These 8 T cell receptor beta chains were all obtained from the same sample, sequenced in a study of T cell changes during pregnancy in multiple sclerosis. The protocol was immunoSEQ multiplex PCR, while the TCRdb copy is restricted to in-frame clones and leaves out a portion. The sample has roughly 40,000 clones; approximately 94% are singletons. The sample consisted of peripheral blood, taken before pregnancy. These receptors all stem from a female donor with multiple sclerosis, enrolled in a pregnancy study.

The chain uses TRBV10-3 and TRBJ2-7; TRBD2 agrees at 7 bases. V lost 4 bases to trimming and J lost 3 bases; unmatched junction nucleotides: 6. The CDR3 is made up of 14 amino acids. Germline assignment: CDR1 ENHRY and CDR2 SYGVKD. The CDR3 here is CAISGTTSVYEQYF. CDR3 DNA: TGTGCCATCAGTGGGACCACTAGCGTCTACGAGCAGTACTTC.

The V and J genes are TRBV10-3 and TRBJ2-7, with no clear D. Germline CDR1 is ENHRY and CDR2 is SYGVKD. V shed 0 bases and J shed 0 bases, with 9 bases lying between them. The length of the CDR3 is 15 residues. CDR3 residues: CAISESGYLSYEQYF. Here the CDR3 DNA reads TGTGCCATCAGTGAGTCCGGGTACCTCTCCTACGAGCAGTACTTC.

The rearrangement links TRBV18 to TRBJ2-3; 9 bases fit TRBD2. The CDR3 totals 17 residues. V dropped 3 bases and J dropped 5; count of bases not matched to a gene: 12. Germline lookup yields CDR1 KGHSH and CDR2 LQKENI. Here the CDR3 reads CASSPVSGRTLGDTQYF. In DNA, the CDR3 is TGTGCCAGCTCACCGGTAAGCGGGAGGACTCTCGGAGATACGCAGTATTTT.

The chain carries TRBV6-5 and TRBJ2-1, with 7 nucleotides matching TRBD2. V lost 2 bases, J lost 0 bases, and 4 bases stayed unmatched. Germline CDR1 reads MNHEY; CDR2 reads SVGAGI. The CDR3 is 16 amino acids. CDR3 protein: CASSYGLAASYNEQFF. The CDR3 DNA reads TGTGCCAGCAGTTACGGGCTAGCGGCCTCCTACAATGAGCAGTTCTTC.

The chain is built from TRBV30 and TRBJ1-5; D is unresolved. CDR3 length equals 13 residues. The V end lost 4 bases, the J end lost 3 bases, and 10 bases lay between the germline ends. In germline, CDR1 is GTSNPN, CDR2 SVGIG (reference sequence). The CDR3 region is CAWNLQYNQPQHF. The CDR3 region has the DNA TGTGCCTGGAATCTCCAGTACAATCAGCCCCAGCATTTT. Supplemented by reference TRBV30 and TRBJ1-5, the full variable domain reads SQTIHQWPATLVQPVGSPLSLECTVEGTSNPNLYWYRQAAGRGLQLLFYSVGIGQISSEVPQNLSASRPQDRQFILSSKKLLLSDSGFYLCAWNLQYNQPQHFGDGTRLSIL.

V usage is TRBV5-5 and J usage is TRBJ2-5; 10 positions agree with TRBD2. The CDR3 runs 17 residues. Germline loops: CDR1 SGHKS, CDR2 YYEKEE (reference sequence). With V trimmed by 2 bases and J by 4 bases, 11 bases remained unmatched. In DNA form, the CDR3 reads TGTGCCAGCAGCTTCAACCCTCTGAGGACTAGCGGAGAGACCCAGTACTTC. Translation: CASSFNPLRTSGETQYF.

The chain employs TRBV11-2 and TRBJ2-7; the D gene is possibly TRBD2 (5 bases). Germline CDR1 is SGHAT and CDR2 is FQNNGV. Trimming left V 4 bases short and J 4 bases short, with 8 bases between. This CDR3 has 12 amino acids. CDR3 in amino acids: CASSSDLYEQYF. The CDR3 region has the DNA TGTGCCAGCAGCTCGGACTTGTACGAGCAGTACTTC.

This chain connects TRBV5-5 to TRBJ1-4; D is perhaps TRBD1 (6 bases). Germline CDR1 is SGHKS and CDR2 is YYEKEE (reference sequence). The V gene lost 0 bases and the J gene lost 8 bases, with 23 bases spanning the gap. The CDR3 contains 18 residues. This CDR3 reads CASSLVPPGHTFGEKLFF. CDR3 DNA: TGTGCCAGCAGCTTGGTGCCCCCGGGACACACCTTCGGGGAAAAACTGTTTTTT.